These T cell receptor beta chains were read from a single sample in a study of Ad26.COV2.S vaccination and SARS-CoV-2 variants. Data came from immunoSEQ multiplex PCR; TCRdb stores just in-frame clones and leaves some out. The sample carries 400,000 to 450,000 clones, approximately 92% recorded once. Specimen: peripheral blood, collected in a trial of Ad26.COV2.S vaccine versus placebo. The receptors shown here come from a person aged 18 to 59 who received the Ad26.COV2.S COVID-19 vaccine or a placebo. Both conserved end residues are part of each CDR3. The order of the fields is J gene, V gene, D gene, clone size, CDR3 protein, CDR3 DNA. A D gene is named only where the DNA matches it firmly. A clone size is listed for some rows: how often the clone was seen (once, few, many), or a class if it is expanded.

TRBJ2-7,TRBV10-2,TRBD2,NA,CASSRTRGLAGDEQYF,TGCGCCAGCAGTAGAACGAGGGGACTAGCGGGGGACGAGCAGTACTTC
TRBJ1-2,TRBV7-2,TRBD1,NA,CASSSDRGSYGYTF,TGTGCCAGCAGCTCGGACAGGGGGTCCTATGGCTACACCTTC
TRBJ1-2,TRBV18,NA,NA,CASGTGITNYGYTF,TGTGCCAGCGGTACAGGGATTACTAACTATGGCTACACCTTC
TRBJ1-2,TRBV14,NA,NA,CASSQDRIGGHGYTF,TGTGCCAGCAGCCAAGATCGTATAGGGGGACATGGCTACACCTTC
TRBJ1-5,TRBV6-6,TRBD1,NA,CASSRDRASQPQHF,TGTGCCAGCAGCCGGGACAGGGCCAGTCAGCCCCAGCATTTT
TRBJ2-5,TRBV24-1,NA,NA,CATSVGGADQETQYF,TGTGCCACCAGTGTGGGGGGGGCTGACCAAGAGACCCAGTACTTC
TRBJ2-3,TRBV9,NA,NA,CASSVGISGTRTDTQYF,TGTGCCAGCAGCGTAGGTATTAGCGGAACCCGCACAGATACGCAGTATTTT
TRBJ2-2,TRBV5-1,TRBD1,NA,CASSPTPGQVFPGELFF,TGCGCCAGCAGCCCGACCCCAGGACAGGTTTTTCCCGGGGAGCTGTTTTTT
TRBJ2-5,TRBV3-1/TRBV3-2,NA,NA,CASSQDGGQRQETQYF,TGTGCCAGCAGCCAAGATGGGGGCCAGAGACAAGAGACCCAGTACTTC
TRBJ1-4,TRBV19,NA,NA,CASSLTGTSNEKLFF,TGTGCCAGTAGTCTCACCGGGACGTCTAATGAAAAACTGTTTTTT
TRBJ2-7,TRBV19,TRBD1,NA,CASKRDRTSYEQYF,TGTGCCAGTAAACGGGACAGGACATCCTACGAGCAGTACTTC
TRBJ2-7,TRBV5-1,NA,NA,CASSLPGEGRGSPYEQYF,TGCGCCAGCAGCTTGCCGGGAGAGGGGAGGGGGTCCCCCTACGAGCAGTACTTC
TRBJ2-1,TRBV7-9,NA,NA,CASSDSGTDNEQFF,TGTGCCAGCAGCGACTCCGGGACCGACAATGAGCAGTTCTTC
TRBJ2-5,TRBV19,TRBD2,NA,CASSPEVAGGRETQYF,TGTGCCAGTAGTCCAGAGGTAGCGGGGGGGCGAGAGACCCAGTACTTC
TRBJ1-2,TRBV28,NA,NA,CASSLHPGPYGYTF,TGTGCCAGCAGTTTACATCCGGGCCCCTATGGCTACACCTTC
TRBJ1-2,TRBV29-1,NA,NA,CSVGGQSYGYTF,TGCAGCGTTGGGGGTCAATCCTATGGCTACACCTTC
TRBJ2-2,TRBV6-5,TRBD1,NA,CASSSRDSPNTGELFF,TGTGCCAGCAGTTCCCGGGACAGCCCTAACACCGGGGAGCTGTTTTTT
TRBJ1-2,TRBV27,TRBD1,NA,CASRPPGTGGLYGYTF,TGTGCCAGCAGGCCCCCCGGGACAGGGGGGCTCTATGGCTACACCTTC
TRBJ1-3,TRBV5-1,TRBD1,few,CASSWGTGFSGNTIYF,TGCGCCAGCAGCTGGGGGACAGGGTTCTCTGGAAACACCATATATTTT
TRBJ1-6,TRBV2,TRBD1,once,CASRGQGNPTLDSPLHF,TGTGCCAGCAGGGGACAGGGGAATCCCACCTTGGATTCACCCCTCCACTTT
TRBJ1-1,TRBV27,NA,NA,CASSLWVGQPNTEAFF,TGTGCCAGCAGTTTATGGGTCGGGCAGCCAAACACTGAAGCTTTCTTT
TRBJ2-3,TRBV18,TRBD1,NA,CASSHGQGTSTDTQYF,TGTGCCAGCTCACATGGACAGGGGACTAGCACAGATACGCAGTATTTT
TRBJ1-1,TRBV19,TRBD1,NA,CASSKRDRMNTEAFF,TGTGCCAGTAGTAAACGGGACAGGATGAACACTGAAGCTTTCTTT
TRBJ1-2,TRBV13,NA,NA,CASSAGRNYGYTF,TGTGCCAGCAGCGCGGGACGGAACTATGGCTACACCTTC
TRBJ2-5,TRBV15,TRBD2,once,CATSRDRGGQETQYF,TGTGCCACCAGCAGAGATCGGGGGGGCCAAGAGACCCAGTACTTC
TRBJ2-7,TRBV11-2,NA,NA,CASSLGGSFYEQYF,TGTGCCAGCAGCCTTGGGGGGTCCTTCTACGAGCAGTACTTC
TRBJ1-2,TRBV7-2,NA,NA,CASSLGSHRGNGYTF,TGTGCCAGCAGCTTAGGTAGCCATCGAGGGAATGGCTACACCTTC
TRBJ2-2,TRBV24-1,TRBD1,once,CATSEYETGGLYANTGELFF,TGTGCCACCAGTGAATACGAGACAGGGGGCCTATATGCGAACACCGGGGAGCTGTTTTTT
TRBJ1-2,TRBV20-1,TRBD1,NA,CSAWGGTDAF,TGCAGTGCCTGGGGGGGGACAGATGCCTTC
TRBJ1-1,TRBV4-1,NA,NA,CASSQVSWENTEAFF,TGCGCCAGCAGCCAAGTATCGTGGGAGAACACTGAAGCTTTCTTT
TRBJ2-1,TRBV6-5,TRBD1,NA,CASSSDRGNYNEQFF,TGTGCCAGCAGTTCCGACAGGGGAAACTACAATGAGCAGTTCTTC
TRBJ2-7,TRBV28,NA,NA,CASSLGNYYEQYF,TGTGCCAGCAGTTTGGGCAACTATTACGAGCAGTACTTC
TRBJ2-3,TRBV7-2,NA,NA,CASSLGGRLFPSTDTQYF,TGTGCCAGCAGCTTAGGGGGGAGGCTGTTCCCTAGCACAGATACGCAGTATTTT
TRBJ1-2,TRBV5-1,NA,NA,CASSLEVMGAQAGAGYTF,TGCGCCAGCAGCTTGGAAGTTATGGGGGCTCAAGCGGGTGCTGGCTACACCTTC
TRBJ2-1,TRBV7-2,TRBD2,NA,CASSFQRGGMNEQFF,TGTGCCAGCAGCTTCCAGCGGGGGGGCATGAATGAGCAGTTCTTC
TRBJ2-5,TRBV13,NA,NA,CASSLGIRLGGVETQYF,TGTGCCAGCAGCTTAGGGATCCGGCTCGGGGGCGTTGAGACCCAGTACTTC
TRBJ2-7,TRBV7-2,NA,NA,CASSQRQPPQYF,TGTGCCAGCAGCCAAAGACAGCCGCCCCAGTACTTC
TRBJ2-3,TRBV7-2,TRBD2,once,CASSTRTSGGTQYF,TGTGCCAGCAGCACCAGGACTAGCGGGGGGACGCAGTATTTT
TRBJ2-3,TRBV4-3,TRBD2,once,CASSASVAGGFHTQYF,TGCGCCAGCAGCGCTAGTGTAGCGGGGGGTTTCCATACGCAGTATTTT
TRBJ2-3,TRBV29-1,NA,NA,CSVERGTDTQYF,TGCAGCGTTGAACGGGGCACAGATACGCAGTATTTT
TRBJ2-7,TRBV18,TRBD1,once,CASSQTGTGTYEQYF,TGTGCCAGCTCTCAAACCGGGACAGGAACCTACGAGCAGTACTTC
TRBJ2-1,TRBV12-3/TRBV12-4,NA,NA,CASSPGGEQFF,TGTGCCAGCAGTCCCGGTGGTGAGCAGTTCTTC